This is a list of T cell receptor beta chains from one sample in a study of identical twins. TCRdb re-called the 5' RACE reads through MiXCR, storing one row per CDR3 protein. The sample lists 500,000 to 650,000 distinct CDR3 sequences, around 7.4% occurring once. These data were also filed under a second study, of yellow fever vaccine responses in identical twins.

The specimen sequenced was PBMCs. These receptors all stem from a woman under 30 in good health. The CDR3 runs from the conserved cysteine through the conserved F or W. The order of the fields is D gene, CDR3 length, V gene, clone size, J gene, CDR3 DNA, CDR3 protein. The D gene is left open where the match is weak. Only some rows state a clone size, as once, few, many or a class for expanded clones.

-	14	TRBV6-1	-	TRBJ1-5	TGTGCCAGCAGTGGGCAGGACACCAATCAGCCCCAGCATTTT	CASSGQDTNQPQHF
TRBD1	17	TRBV28	few	TRBJ1-1	TGTGCCAGCAGCCCCGGGGTGACAGGGGCTTGGAACACTGAAGCTTTCTTT	CASSPGVTGAWNTEAFF
-	14	TRBV19	few	TRBJ2-1	TGTGCCAGTAGTTTGGGGGAGGTCTACAATGAGCAGTTCTTC	CASSLGEVYNEQFF
TRBD1	14	TRBV28	few	TRBJ2-3	TGTGCCAGCACCGGGACAGGGAGGCCAGATACGCAGTATTTT	CASTGTGRPDTQYF
-	13	TRBV7-7	-	TRBJ2-7	TGTGCCAGCAGCTTAGCGCTAAGTGACGAGCAGTACTTC	CASSLALSDEQYF
TRBD1	15	TRBV27	few	TRBJ2-5	TGTGCCAGCAGTGCCCGGGACAGGGCCCAAGAGACCCAGTACTTC	CASSARDRAQETQYF
-	13	TRBV19	few	TRBJ1-5	TGTGCCAGTAGTACCGGTTTCGCTCAGCCCCAGCATTTT	CASSTGFAQPQHF
-	13	TRBV3-1	-	TRBJ2-3	TGTGCCAGCAGCACTGGGGAGGCTAGGGCGCAGTATTTT	CASSTGEARAQYF
-	14	TRBV20-1	few	TRBJ1-1	TGCAGTGCTAGAGCCCACACCATGAACACTGAAGCTTTCTTT	CSARAHTMNTEAFF
-	14	TRBV4-1	few	TRBJ2-5	TGCGCCAGCAGCCAACCACTAGGTCAAGAGACCCAGTACTTC	CASSQPLGQETQYF
-	14	TRBV12-3/TRBV12-4	few	TRBJ1-6	TGTGCCAGCAGTTTTAAAGGGGTTAATTCACCCCTCCACTTT	CASSFKGVNSPLHF
-	14	TRBV20-1	many	TRBJ1-4	TGCAGTGCTAGAGATCGGAGGCCGGATGAAAAACTGTTTTTT	CSARDRRPDEKLFF
TRBD2	15	TRBV29-1	-	TRBJ2-3	TGCAGCGTTGTAATTTCGGGACTAAGTACAGATACGCAGTATTTT	CSVVISGLSTDTQYF
-	16	TRBV7-9	few	TRBJ1-1	TGTGCCAGCAGCCCGGGACGGGTCAGTCTGAACACTGAAGCTTTCTTT	CASSPGRVSLNTEAFF
TRBD1	14	TRBV7-9	-	TRBJ1-3	TGTGCCAGCAGCAAAGGGACAGGGCTAAACACCATATATTTT	CASSKGTGLNTIYF
-	14	TRBV5-1	many	TRBJ2-1	TGCGCCAGCAGCCTGGGGCCCCTGAATGATGAGCAGTTCTTC	CASSLGPLNDEQFF
TRBD2	16	TRBV5-1	-	TRBJ2-3	TGCGCCAGCAGCTTGGCCTCAGCGGGGGGGCCGGATACGCAGTATTTT	CASSLASAGGPDTQYF
-	14	TRBV12-3/TRBV12-4	many	TRBJ1-2	TGTGCCAGCAGTTTTAATAACTGGGAGGGAGGCTACACCTTC	CASSFNNWEGGYTF
TRBD1	15	TRBV14	many	TRBJ2-7	TGTGCCAGCAGCCTAGGACAGGGAGGACCCTACGAGCAGTACTTC	CASSLGQGGPYEQYF
TRBD2	16	TRBV5-1	few	TRBJ2-1	TGCGCCAGCAGATCTGGACTAGCGGGGGGGAACAATGAGCAGTTCTTC	CASRSGLAGGNNEQFF
TRBD1	14	TRBV7-2	few	TRBJ2-5	TGTGCCAGCAGTCCTCAGGGGGACAGAAAGACCCAGTACTTC	CASSPQGDRKTQYF
TRBD1	17	TRBV12-3/TRBV12-4	few	TRBJ2-5	TGTGCCAGCAGTCTCTGGACAGGGGGGCGCCTAGTGGAGACCCAGTACTTC	CASSLWTGGRLVETQYF
-	13	TRBV12-3/TRBV12-4	few	TRBJ1-2	TGTGCCAGCGCCTCCCTAGCGGGGAATGGCTACACCTTC	CASASLAGNGYTF
-	14	TRBV6-1	many	TRBJ2-2	TGTGCCAGCGGCCGGGACACGAACACCGGGGAGCTGTTTTTT	CASGRDTNTGELFF
TRBD2	18	TRBV20-1	-	TRBJ2-7	TGCAGTGCTAGAGGAGGTTCTAGCGGGAGAAGGGGTTCCTACGAGCAGTACTTC	CSARGGSSGRRGSYEQYF
-	15	TRBV5-1	-	TRBJ2-2	TGCGCCAGCACCCGCAACTCGGGTAACACCGGGGAGCTGTTTTTT	CASTRNSGNTGELFF
TRBD1	14	TRBV6-4	many	TRBJ2-1	TGTGCCAGCAGTACCTCCGGGACAGGGCATGAGCAGTTCTTC	CASSTSGTGHEQFF
TRBD1	15	TRBV2	-	TRBJ2-3	TGTGCCAGCAGTGAAGTAGGGGGCCGCACAGATACGCAGTATTTT	CASSEVGGRTDTQYF
TRBD2	16	TRBV5-6	-	TRBJ2-1	TGTGCCAGCAGCTCGGCGGCTAGCGGAGTCTACAATGAGCAGTTCTTC	CASSSAASGVYNEQFF
TRBD1	16	TRBV29-1	many	TRBJ2-3	TGCAGCGGGAAAAAATTCGGACAGGGGAGCACAGATACGCAGTATTTT	CSGKKFGQGSTDTQYF
-	15	TRBV7-9	-	TRBJ2-6	TGTGCCAGCAGAAGAAATGATGGTGGGGCCAACGTCCTGACTTTC	CASRRNDGGANVLTF
-	14	TRBV7-8	many	TRBJ1-1	TGTGCCAGCAGCTTTCCCCCCGTCGACACTGAAGCTTTCTTT	CASSFPPVDTEAFF
-	14	TRBV9	many	TRBJ1-1	TGTGCCAGCAGCGGTGTACAGGGAGTTACTGAAGCTTTCTTT	CASSGVQGVTEAFF
-	16	TRBV7-9	many	TRBJ1-1	TGTGCCAGCAGCTCCGAAAAGAGGCGCCTGAACACTGAAGCTTTCTTT	CASSSEKRRLNTEAFF
-	14	TRBV12-3/TRBV12-4	many	TRBJ2-2	TGTGCCAGCCTACTGGCGGGGTCCGTCGGGGAGCTGTTTTTT	CASLLAGSVGELFF